One sample yielded the 30 T cell receptor beta chains listed below, sequenced in a study of blood T cell repertoires in COVID-19. Some clones are missing from TCRdb's copy, which holds only in-frame ones; the method was immunoSEQ multiplex PCR. The data hold approximately 160,000 clones, with around 77% observed a single time. Sequencing input: peripheral blood. The source is a man between 70 and 80 years old with acute or convalescent COVID-19.

The chain employs TRBV28 and TRBJ2-5; 8 bases match TRBD1. J gave up 0 bases and V 4 bases, and 4 bases lay outside the gene matches. From germline, CDR1 is MDHEN and CDR2 SYDVKM. CDR3 length: 15 amino acids. CDR3 sequence (DNA): TGTGCCAGCAGTTCTCCGGGACAGGACCAAGAGACCCAGTACTTC. Translating it yields CASSSPGQDQETQYF.

The rearrangement links TRBV7-3 to TRBJ2-4; D gene uncertain. CDR3 size: 15 residues. From germline, CDR1 is SGHTA and CDR2 FQGTGA. V was pared by 2 bases and J by 0 bases, with 8 bases between. CDR3 coding DNA: TGTGCCAGCAGCTTAGGCCATGGAGCCAAAAACATTCAGTACTTC. Protein product: CASSLGHGAKNIQYF.

This clone has more than one count but fewer than ten. This chain connects TRBV28 to TRBJ1-2; 7 bases line up with TRBD1. The CDR3 has 15 residues. V trimming: 4 bases; J trimming: 5 bases; junction bases outside the gene matches: 10. CDR1 is MDHEN and CDR2 is SYDVKM in the germline V gene. CDR3 nucleotides: TGTGCCAGCAGTTCCGATCACAGGGGTGGTTATGGCTACACCTTC. Residues: CASSSDHRGGYGYTF.

This clone was detected once. The genes are TRBV10-3 and TRBJ1-2; D uncertain. V lost 8 bases, J lost 3 bases, and 10 bases lay in between. In germline, CDR1 is ENHRY, CDR2 SYGVKD. This CDR3 contains 12 residues. This CDR3 reads CAISPGDYGYTF. The CDR3 nucleotides read TGTGCCATCTCACCCGGGGACTATGGCTACACCTTC.

This clone showed up just once. The chain combines TRBV9 with TRBJ2-1; 10 nucleotides agree with TRBD2. The CDR3 consists of 15 residues. Germline lookup yields CDR1 SGDLS and CDR2 YYNGEE. V lost 3 bases, J lost 7 bases, and 7 bases stayed unmatched. CDR3 in DNA: TGTGCCAGCAGCGGTGGGACTAGCGTCGTAAATGAGCAGTTCTTC. Its translation is CASSGGTSVVNEQFF.

The CDR3 spells CASSFSGGDGDPREQYF. CDR3 DNA: TGTGCCAGCAGCTTTAGCGGGGGGGACGGGGATCCACGCGAGCAGTACTTC. The chain employs TRBV5-6 and TRBJ2-7, with 11 nucleotides matching TRBD2. The CDR3 runs to 17 residues. Trimming removed 2 bases from V and 6 bases from J; junction bases left unmatched: 13. Germline V gene data show CDR1 as SGHDT and CDR2 as YYEEEE.

This chain connects TRBV18 to TRBJ2-7, with D possibly being TRBD2 (6 bases). V lost 1 base to trimming and J lost 1 base, with 14 bases between them. CDR1 and CDR2 (germline): KGHSH, LQKENI. The CDR3 extends over 16 amino acids. CDR3 nucleotides: TGTGCCAGCTCACCACGTGGGGTAGCGGTTTCCTACGAGCAGTACTTC. This gives the protein CASSPRGVAVSYEQYF.

V and J are TRBV2 and TRBJ2-1; D is undetermined. Trimming took off 3 bases at V and 0 bases at J, with 12 bases between the two ends. Germline assignment: CDR1 SNHLY and CDR2 FYNNEI. The CDR3 loop spans 16 amino acids. Here the CDR3 DNA reads TGTGCCAGCAGTGATTGGAGCGTGGTCTCCTACAATGAGCAGTTCTTC. Amino acid sequence: CASSDWSVVSYNEQFF. The full variable domain, in which reference TRBV2 and TRBJ2-1 provide the parts outside the CDR3, is EPEVTQTPSHQVTQMGQEVILRCVPISNHLYFYWYRQILGQKVEFLVSFYNNEISEKSEIFDDQFSVERPDGSNFTLKIRSTKLEDSAMYFCASSDWSVVSYNEQFFGPGTRLTVL.

CDR3 DNA: TGCGCCAGCAGCCAAGAAGGATATTCGGGGGAGACCCAGTACTTC. The encoded protein is CASSQEGYSGETQYF. This rearrangement joins TRBV4-3 to TRBJ2-5, with D perhaps matching TRBD2 (5 bases). With 0 bases removed from V and 5 bases from J, the gap between germline ends came to 13 bases. Germline V CDR1 and CDR2: LGHNA, YSLEER. This CDR3 region has 15 residues.

This clone was detected ten times or more. The rearrangement joins TRBV2 to TRBJ1-2; D is possibly TRBD1 (5 bases). The V and J ends lost 4 bases and 3 bases respectively, with 9 bases between them. Germline V gene data show CDR1 as SNHLY and CDR2 as FYNNEI. CDR3 size: 13 residues. CDR3 in amino acids: CASSAGVDYGYTF. Here the CDR3 DNA reads TGTGCCAGCAGTGCGGGGGTCGACTATGGCTACACCTTC.

The sample holds one count of this clone. The rearrangement links TRBV14 to TRBJ1-2, with a possible D match to TRBD1 (5 bases). The germline gives CDR1 SGHDN, CDR2 FVKESK. The CDR3 sequence is 14 residues long. Trimming left V 0 bases short and J 4 bases short, with 9 bases between. The DNA of the CDR3 is TGTGCCAGCAGCCAAGATTTGCAGGGCTATGGCTACACCTTC. Translated: CASSQDLQGYGYTF.

This clone was seen just once. This chain links TRBV5-1 with TRBJ1-2, with 9 nucleotides matching TRBD1. V was pared by 4 bases and J by 2 bases, with 3 bases of the junction left unmatched. The CDR3 has 14 amino acids. Germline-derived CDR1 and CDR2 are SGHRS and YFSETQ. The CDR3 nucleotides read TGCGCCAGCAGCAGAACAGGGGGCAACTATGGCTACACCTTC. This gives the protein CASSRTGGNYGYTF. The complete variable domain, with remaining parts taken from reference TRBV5-1 and TRBJ1-2, reads KAGVTQTPRYLIKTRGQQVTLSCSPISGHRSVSWYQQTPGQGLQFLFEYFSETQRNKGNFPGRFSGRQFSNSRSEMNVSTLELGDSALYLCASSRTGGNYGYTFGSGTRLTVV.

Only a few counts were recorded for this clone. The V and J genes are TRBV14 and TRBJ2-7; D gene uncertain. V gave up 1 base and J gave up 3 bases, with 13 bases separating them. This CDR3 has 15 residues. Germline assignment: CDR1 SGHDN and CDR2 FVKESK. The CDR3 sequence is CASSQGAGTYYEQYF. Written as DNA, the CDR3 is TGTGCCAGCAGCCAAGGGGCCGGCACCTACTACGAGCAGTACTTC.

This chain's CDR3 is CASSREVQMGNQPQHF. The CDR3, as DNA: TGTGCCAGCAGCCGGGAGGTCCAAATGGGCAATCAGCCCCAGCATTTT. The chain carries TRBV4-2 and TRBJ1-5, with D uncertain. This CDR3 comprises 16 residues. The V end lost 4 bases, the J end lost 2 bases, and 15 bases lay between the germline ends. The germline gives CDR1 LGHNA, CDR2 YNFKEQ.

The V call is TRBV9, the J call TRBJ1-6, with 7 bases aligning to TRBD1. V dropped 3 bases and J dropped 14; count of bases not matched to a gene: 5. This CDR3 is 12 amino acids long. The germline CDR1 and CDR2 sequences are SGDLS and YYNGEE. The CDR3 nucleotides are TGTGCCAGCAGCGCCCCTCAGGGGGCCCTCCACTTT. Its translation: CASSAPQGALHF.

CDR3 sequence (DNA): TGTGCCAGTAGAGGACAGGGGGCGCGCTACGAGCAGTACTTC. This translates into CASRGQGARYEQYF. The chain uses TRBV19 and TRBJ2-7; 11 positions match TRBD1. The CDR3 has 14 amino acids. The ends lost 6 bases at V and 3 bases at J; junction bases unmatched: 4. Germline lookup yields CDR1 LNHDA and CDR2 SQIVND (reference sequence).

The V call is TRBV5-1, the J call TRBJ1-3; D unclear. The CDR3 length is 15 residues. V was trimmed by 4 bases and J by 0 bases, leaving 11 bases between them. Germline V CDR1 and CDR2: SGHRS, YFSETQ. The DNA of the CDR3 is TGCGCCAGCAGCGAGGGATCGAACTCTGGAAACACCATATATTTT. Its translation is CASSEGSNSGNTIYF.

This clone occurred a few times. The rearrangement joins TRBV11-2 to TRBJ1-2, with D unclear. This CDR3 region has 13 residues. Germline loops: CDR1 SGHAT, CDR2 FQNNGV. With 1 base removed from V and 2 bases from J, the gap between germline ends came to 5 bases. The CDR3 loop reads CASSLGLNYGYTF. In DNA, the CDR3 is TGTGCCAGCAGCTTAGGGCTGAACTATGGCTACACCTTC.

The chain has TRBV6-5 and TRBJ2-7; TRBD1 aligns across 9 bases. Per germline, CDR1 MNHEY and CDR2 SVGAGI. Germline trimming cut 2 bases from V and 4 bases from J; bases unmatched to any gene: 9. CDR3 length: 16 residues. In DNA, the CDR3 is TGTGCCAGCAGTTACGGGGGACCGGGACAGGGTTACGAGCAGTACTTC. This sequence encodes CASSYGGPGQGYEQYF.

This clone occurred a few times. Written as DNA, the CDR3 is TGTGCCAGCAGCTTACAGGGTGAACAGCCCCAGCATTTT. Translated: CASSLQGEQPQHF. The rearrangement joins TRBV11-2 to TRBJ1-5; D is possibly TRBD1 (5 bases). The CDR3 is made up of 13 amino acids. CDR1 is SGHAT, CDR2 FQNNGV, per germline. The V end was cut by 2 bases, the J end by 7 bases, with 9 bases between.

The chain employs TRBV27 and TRBJ2-7; TRBD1 is a possible D gene (6 bases). This CDR3 contains 14 residues. Trimming left V 2 bases short and J 5 bases short, with 13 bases between. CDR1 and CDR2 (germline): MNHEY, SMNVEV (reference sequence). As DNA, the CDR3 is TGTGCCAGCAGTTTAAGGGGGTTATCCCACGAGCAGTACTTC. Its protein product is CASSLRGLSHEQYF.

The V gene is TRBV2, the J gene TRBJ2-3; 9 positions agree with TRBD2. Germline V gene sequence: CDR1 SNHLY, CDR2 FYNNEI. V lost 6 bases, J lost 7 bases, and 14 bases stayed unmatched. The CDR3 loop spans 16 amino acids. The CDR3 nucleotides read TGTGCCAGCAGAGGGGGTACTAGCGGGTCAAGTTATACGCAGTATTTT. It translates to CASRGGTSGSSYTQYF.

The chain couples TRBV2 to TRBJ2-3; possible D gene TRBD2, 5 bases. CDR1 and CDR2 (germline): SNHLY, FYNNEI. Trimming left V 5 bases short and J 7 bases short, with 10 bases between. The CDR3 runs 12 residues. CDR3 amino acids: CASSPLAYTQYF. The DNA for the CDR3 is TGTGCCAGCAGTCCTCTAGCTTATACGCAGTATTTT.

This chain links TRBV5-1 with TRBJ2-1; 16 bases are shared with TRBD2. CDR1 and CDR2 (germline): SGHRS, YFSETQ. J was trimmed by 5 bases and V by 4 bases; bases with no gene match: 3. This CDR3 is built from 16 residues. The CDR3 sequence is CASSRGLAGGDNEQFF. The CDR3 DNA is TGCGCCAGCAGCAGGGGACTAGCGGGAGGGGACAATGAGCAGTTCTTC.

This clone was picked up a small number of times. The chain links TRBV27 to TRBJ2-4; the match to TRBD2 covers 10 bases. Germline trimming cut 3 bases from V and 0 bases from J; bases unmatched to any gene: 2. CDR1 is MNHEY and CDR2 is SMNVEV in the germline V gene (reference sequence). The CDR3 consists of 16 residues. The CDR3 reads CASSFLAGVAKNIQYF. The CDR3 DNA is TGTGCCAGCAGTTTTCTAGCGGGAGTAGCCAAAAACATTCAGTACTTC.

V is TRBV6-1 and J is TRBJ1-2; TRBD1 is a possible D gene (6 bases). Trimming left V 3 bases short and J 4 bases short, with 6 bases between. Looked up from germline, CDR1 is MNHNS and CDR2 is SASEGT. The CDR3 has 12 amino acids. This CDR3 is CASSEDSYGYTF. Written as DNA, the CDR3 is TGTGCCAGCAGTGAGGACAGCTATGGCTACACCTTC.

This sequence joins TRBV19 and TRBJ1-5, with 12 bases matching TRBD1. The V gene end was trimmed by 6 bases and the J gene end by 7 bases; junction bases not matched to a gene: 10. CDR3 size: 16 residues. The germline CDR1 and CDR2 sequences are LNHDA and SQIVND (reference sequence). DNA for the CDR3: TGTGCCAGTAGCGGCCGGGACAGGGGGCGCGGGCAGCCCCAGCATTTT. It translates to CASSGRDRGRGQPQHF.

The chain employs TRBV6-5 and TRBJ2-1; TRBD2 agrees at 8 bases. Unmatched junction bases numbered 9, after V lost 7 bases and J lost 7 bases. This CDR3 has 14 amino acids. The germline CDR1 and CDR2 sequences are MNHEY and SVGAGI. CDR3 sequence reads: CASTLAGGSNEQFF. CDR3 DNA: TGTGCCAGCACCCTGGCGGGAGGAAGTAATGAGCAGTTCTTC.

This chain connects TRBV7-2 to TRBJ2-5; no reliable D call. Germline lookup yields CDR1 SGHTA and CDR2 FQGNSA. The CDR3 runs 14 residues. Trimming shortened V by 1 base and J by 4 bases, and 10 bases separated the two germline ends. The CDR3 coding sequence is TGTGCCAGCAGCTTAGGGAGCGTGGGAGAGACCCAGTACTTC. Protein product: CASSLGSVGETQYF.

This chain links TRBV6-5 with TRBJ2-2; D is perhaps TRBD1 (6 bases). V dropped 2 bases and J dropped 3 bases, with 7 bases sitting between them. The V gene's germline CDR1 is MNHEY and CDR2 SVGAGI. This CDR3 has 14 residues. The CDR3 sequence is CASSYGGDTGELFF. In nucleotides, the CDR3 is TGTGCCAGCAGTTACGGGGGCGACACCGGGGAGCTGTTTTTT.